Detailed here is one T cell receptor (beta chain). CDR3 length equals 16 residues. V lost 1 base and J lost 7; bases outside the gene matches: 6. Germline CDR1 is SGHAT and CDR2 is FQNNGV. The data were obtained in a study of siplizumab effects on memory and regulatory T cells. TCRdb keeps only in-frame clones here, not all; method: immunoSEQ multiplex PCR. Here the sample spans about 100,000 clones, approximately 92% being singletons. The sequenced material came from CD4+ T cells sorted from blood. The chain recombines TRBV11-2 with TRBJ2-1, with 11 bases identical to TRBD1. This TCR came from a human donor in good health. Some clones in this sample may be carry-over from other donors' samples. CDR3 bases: TGTGCCAGCAGCTTAGCTTGGACAGGGGGCTTGAATGAGCAGTTCTTC. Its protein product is CASSLAWTGGLNEQFF.